This passage covers 24 T cell receptor beta chains from one sample sequenced in a study of shared clonotypes between healthy human individuals. Clones were read by immunoSEQ multiplex PCR, and TCRdb kept only the in-frame ones, dropping some. The table shows about 800,000 clones, with 96% occurring only once. Naive-designated CD8 cells lacked CD45RO, were positively enriched for CCR7, and omitted terminally differentiated effector memory CD45RA+ cells. Sequencing input: naive CD8+ T cells sorted from blood. The receptor source for this set is a man between 25 and 39 years old in good health.

CDR3 loop: CASSSHGGVEQETQYF. The CDR3 DNA reads as TGTGCCAGCAGCTCCCACGGGGGGGTTGAACAAGAGACCCAGTACTTC. The chain uses TRBV7-9 and TRBJ2-5; 8 bases match TRBD2. Looked up from germline, CDR1 is SEHNR and CDR2 is FQNEAQ (reference sequence). V shed 4 bases, J shed 2 bases, and the junction held 9 bases outside the gene matches. CDR3 size: 16 residues.

For this clone: This likely comes from a read error, as the CDR3 has no conserved phenylalanine or tryptophan at its end. The limits of the CDR3 on the DNA are not certain, so only TCRdb's listed CDR3 is given. This chain uses TRBV6-5 with TRBJ1-2. Including both end residues, the CDR3 is 13 amino acids long. Germline assignment: CDR1 MNHEY and CDR2 SVGAGI. This CDR3 is CATGGSRREGFRG.

V gene TRBV7-9 combines with J gene TRBJ1-3; D is possibly TRBD1 (5 bases). Germline values: CDR1 SEHNR, CDR2 FQNEAQ (reference sequence). The length of the CDR3 is 15 residues. The V end lost 11 bases, the J end lost 0 bases, and 17 bases lay between the germline ends. CDR3 sequence (DNA): TGTGCCTTTGGTGTTAGGACAAGCTCTGGAAACACCATATATTTT. Its translation: CAFGVRTSSGNTIYF.

The chain uses TRBV5-1 and TRBJ2-1; 11 bases line up with TRBD2. The V gene's germline CDR1 is SGHRS and CDR2 YFSETQ. V trimming: 3 bases; J trimming: 0 bases; junction bases outside the gene matches: 11. The CDR3 extends over 19 amino acids. In DNA, the CDR3 is TGCGCCAGCAGCTCCAAAGTTAGCGGGAGGGGGATCTCCTACAATGAGCAGTTCTTC. Translated: CASSSKVSGRGISYNEQFF.

The chain has TRBV5-1 and TRBJ2-1; no firm D call. CDR1 is SGHRS and CDR2 is YFSETQ in the germline V gene. Trimming stripped 4 bases from V and 0 bases from J, with 14 bases between. The CDR3 is 16 residues long. The CDR3: CASSPIRARSYNEQFF. CDR3 DNA sequence: TGCGCCAGCAGCCCCATCAGAGCGCGCTCCTACAATGAGCAGTTCTTC.

The chain uses TRBV28 and TRBJ1-4; TRBD1 matches at 9 bases. Looked up from germline, CDR1 is MDHEN and CDR2 is SYDVKM. The length of the CDR3 is 13 residues. Unmatched junction bases numbered 2, after V lost 5 bases and J lost 7 bases. In nucleotides, the CDR3 is TGTGCCAGCAGTGGGGACAGGGCTGAAAAACTGTTTTTT. Translated: CASSGDRAEKLFF.

This chain joins TRBV5-4 and TRBJ2-1; 7 bases align to TRBD2. Germline V gene sequence: CDR1 SGHNT, CDR2 YYREEE (reference sequence). The CDR3 length is 15 residues. The trim removed 0 bases at V and 5 bases at J, leaving 5 bases unmatched. The CDR3 DNA reads as TGTGCCAGCAGCTTGGGCGGGAGTAACCACAATGAGCAGTTCTTC. Translation: CASSLGGSNHNEQFF.

The V and J genes are TRBV11-2 and TRBJ2-1; D possibly matches TRBD1 or TRBD2 (6 bases each). CDR3 size: 17 residues. V was trimmed by 5 bases and J by 7 bases, leaving 24 bases between them. Germline CDR1 and CDR2: SGHAT and FQNNGV. The CDR3 protein is CASSPAPGAPSSNEQFF. Here the CDR3 DNA reads TGTGCCAGCAGCCCAGCCCCGGGGGCACCGTCGAGTAATGAGCAGTTCTTC. The full variable domain, rest sourced from reference TRBV11-2 and TRBJ2-1, is EAGVAQSPRYKIIEKRQSVAFWCNPISGHATLYWYQQILGQGPKLLIQFQNNGVVDDSQLPKDRFSAERLKGVDSTLKIQPAKLEDSAVYLCASSPAPGAPSSNEQFFGPGTRLTVL.

The chain carries TRBV5-1 and TRBJ1-2; D unclear. V was trimmed by 0 bases and J by 1 base, leaving 10 bases between them. Germline V gives CDR1 SGHRS, CDR2 YFSETQ. This CDR3 has 15 residues. In nucleotides, the CDR3 is TGCGCCAGCAGCTTGGGTTGGACGAATAACTATGGCTACACCTTC. Encoded protein: CASSLGWTNNYGYTF.

The J gene is TRBJ1-4, the V gene TRBV27, with D possibly matching TRBD1 (6 bases). The germline V and J ends were trimmed by 6 bases and 3 bases, with 17 bases remaining between them. The germline V gene encodes CDR1 MNHEY and CDR2 SMNVEV (reference sequence). The CDR3 spans 16 residues. The CDR3 coding sequence is TGTGCCAGCAGACATGCAGGGGCCAGGCCTAATGAAAAACTGTTTTTT. This sequence encodes CASRHAGARPNEKLFF.

A remark on this clone: Different DNA sequences within this sample yield the same CDR3. The rearrangement uses TRBV7-6 and TRBJ2-2; maybe TRBD2 (5 bases). Trimming took 1 base from V and 1 from J, leaving 7 bases between them. The CDR3 length is 15 residues. Germline CDR1 reads SGHVS; CDR2 reads FNYEAQ. DNA of the CDR3: TGTGCCAGCAGCTTAGGGACTGGGAACACCGGGGAGCTGTTTTTT. Translated: CASSLGTGNTGELFF.

This rearrangement joins TRBV11-2 to TRBJ2-7; 13 bases map to TRBD2. J lost 7 bases, V lost 2 bases, and 11 bases had no gene match. The germline gives CDR1 SGHAT, CDR2 FQNNGV. There are 17 residues in the CDR3. CDR3 residues: CASSLRIGLAGVGEQYF. The CDR3 DNA follows: TGTGCCAGCAGCTTACGCATTGGACTAGCGGGAGTGGGTGAGCAGTACTTC.

The CDR3 DNA sequence: TGTGCCAGCGGACGATTGTCCCTGGATGAGCAGTTCTTC. Translating it yields CASGRLSLDEQFF. The chain links TRBV7-9 to TRBJ2-1, with D uncertain. This CDR3 has 13 residues. Trimming took off 8 bases at V and 8 bases at J, with 16 bases between the two ends. The germline CDR1 and CDR2 sequences are SEHNR and FQNEAQ (reference sequence). Variable domain in full (rest from reference TRBV7-9 and TRBJ2-1): DTGVSQNPRHKITKRGQNVTFRCDPISEHNRLYWYRQTLGQGPEFLTYFQNEAQLEKSRLLSDRFSAERPKGSFSTLEIQRTEQGDSAMYLCASGRLSLDEQFFGPGTRLTVL.

The V gene is TRBV7-9, the J gene TRBJ2-1; D remains ambiguous. Germline V gives CDR1 SEHNR, CDR2 FQNEAQ (reference sequence). This CDR3 is 17 amino acids long. The ends were cut back, 2 bases at V and 0 bases at J, with 14 bases in the middle. Written as DNA, the CDR3 is TGTGCCAGCAGCTTACCCTTTGACGGTTACTCCTACAATGAGCAGTTCTTC. It yields the protein CASSLPFDGYSYNEQFF.

CDR3 sequence: CASSPPGELFF. CDR3 in DNA: TGTGCCAGCAGCCCCCCCGGGGAGCTGTTTTTT. This chain connects TRBV11-2 to TRBJ2-2; D is uncertain. The CDR3 covers 11 residues. The germline V gene encodes CDR1 SGHAT and CDR2 FQNNGV. Trimming cost V 5 bases and J 6 bases, with 4 bases left between them.

CDR3 sequence: CATSGLNEKLFF. Written as DNA, the CDR3 is TGTGCCACCAGCGGACTCAATGAAAAACTGTTTTTT. The V gene is TRBV15, the J gene TRBJ1-4; D remains ambiguous. Germline loops: CDR1 LNHNV, CDR2 YYDKDF (reference sequence). Between the trimmed V and J ends, which lost 5 bases and 5 bases, there was a span of 6 bases. The CDR3 has 12 residues.

The V call is TRBV9, the J call TRBJ2-1; D possibly corresponds to TRBD2 (6 bases). Germline V gene lookup returns CDR1 SGDLS and CDR2 YYNGEE. The ends were cut back, 4 bases at V and 6 bases at J, with 11 bases in the middle. The CDR3 has 13 amino acids. CDR3 coding DNA: TGTGCCAGCAGCCTGGCGGGGATCAATGAGCAGTTCTTC. The encoded protein is CASSLAGINEQFF.

The chain combines TRBV4-1 with TRBJ2-2; 8 nucleotides match TRBD1. V dropped 6 bases and J dropped 6; count of bases not matched to a gene: 0. This CDR3 has 12 amino acids. The germline V gene has CDR1 MGHRA and CDR2 YSYEKL. Written as DNA, the CDR3 is TGCGCCAGCAGACAGGGGGCCGGGGAGCTGTTTTTT. Residues: CASRQGAGELFF.

The V gene is TRBV7-9, the J gene TRBJ1-1; possible D gene TRBD1, 6 bases. The ends were cut back, 8 bases at V and 1 base at J, with 17 bases in the middle. The CDR3 is 15 residues long. From germline, CDR1 is SEHNR and CDR2 FQNEAQ (reference sequence). Written as DNA, the CDR3 is TGTGCCAGCCGACGGGGGCAGGGCGGGAACACTGAAGCTTTCTTT. This gives the protein CASRRGQGGNTEAFF.

The rearrangement links TRBV28 to TRBJ2-2; a possible D gene is TRBD2 (5 bases). CDR3 length equals 13 residues. In germline, CDR1 is MDHEN, CDR2 SYDVKM. V was shortened by 1 base and J by 7 bases, with 7 bases between the two germline ends. The CDR3 coding sequence is TGTGCCAGCAGTTTATCCGAGGGCGGGGAGCTGTTTTTT. It translates to CASSLSEGGELFF.

The J gene is TRBJ2-4, the V gene TRBV4-1; D assignment may be TRBD1 or TRBD2 (5 bases each). Germline values: CDR1 MGHRA, CDR2 YSYEKL. CDR3 length: 17 residues. V dropped 3 bases and J dropped 0 bases, with 15 bases sitting between them. CDR3 sequence (DNA): TGCGCCAGCAGCCAGCCCCCGGGGACGTTAGCCAAAAACATTCAGTACTTC. Its translation: CASSQPPGTLAKNIQYF.

This chain connects TRBV28 to TRBJ1-5, with 8 bases fitting TRBD1. J was trimmed by 0 bases and V by 2 bases; bases with no gene match: 6. This CDR3 spans 17 amino acids. Per the germline V gene, CDR1 is MDHEN and CDR2 is SYDVKM. The CDR3: CASSLRPTGDSNQPQHF. The DNA of the CDR3 is TGTGCCAGCAGTTTACGCCCGACAGGGGATAGCAATCAGCCCCAGCATTTT. Looking up the rest from reference TRBV28 and TRBJ1-5 gives the full variable domain: DVKVTQSSRYLVKRTGEKVFLECVQDMDHENMFWYRQDPGLGLRLIYFSYDVKMKEKGDIPEGYSVSREKKERFSLILESASTNQTSMYLCASSLRPTGDSNQPQHFGDGTRLSIL.

This clone was picked up one time. This CDR3 is also generated by other DNA sequences in the sample. The chain couples TRBV2 to TRBJ2-5; a weak D match, TRBD2 (6 bases). This CDR3 region has 12 residues. Trimming removed 7 bases from V and 5 bases from J, with 11 bases in between. Germline V lookup: CDR1 SNHLY, CDR2 FYNNEI. The CDR3, as DNA: TGTGCCAGCAAGGGAGGAAGGGAGACCCAGTACTTC. Translating it yields CASKGGRETQYF.

The chain combines TRBV10-1 with TRBJ2-1, with a possible D match to TRBD2 (6 bases). V lost 3 bases and J lost 6, with 9 bases in between. The CDR3 consists of 13 residues. Germline loops: CDR1 WNHNN, CDR2 SYGVQD (reference sequence). The CDR3 loop is CASSDGTVNEQFF. The CDR3 DNA reads as TGCGCCAGCAGTGATGGGACTGTCAATGAGCAGTTCTTC.